A selection of T cell receptor beta chains follows, all from one sample in a study of cytomegalovirus exposure and HLA in healthy donors. Sequenced by immunoSEQ multiplex PCR; TCRdb stores in-frame clones only, minus some. The sample yields about 110,000 clones, 83% seen once. The sample consisted of PBMCs. These receptors were obtained from a man between 18 and 29 years old in good health and CMV-seronegative. CDR3s include the opening cysteine and the closing phenylalanine or tryptophan. Each record gives: J gene, V gene, clone size, D gene, CDR3 DNA, CDR3 protein. The D gene is left open where the match is weak. A row's size may be missing; if present it is once, few, many or a size class.

>TRBJ2-2|TRBV5-5|once|TRBD1
TGTGCCAGCAGCTTGACTCCCGGGACAGGGGGCACCGGGGAGCTGTTTTTT
CASSLTPGTGGTGELFF
>TRBJ2-7|TRBV28|.|.
TGTGCCAGCAGTTTTGGGAGACGGGGGACTTACGAGCAGTACTTC
CASSFGRRGTYEQYF
>TRBJ2-6|TRBV28|.|TRBD1
TGTGCCAGCAGTTTGTCAGGGACAGCTGGGGCCAACGTCCTGACTTTC
CASSLSGTAGANVLTF
>TRBJ1-2|TRBV30|.|.
TGTGCCTGGACCACTCGCGGATACTATGGCTACACCTTC
CAWTTRGYYGYTF
>TRBJ2-3|TRBV2|.|TRBD2
TGTGCCAGCAGTGAAGACGACGAGTCGGGGACTAGCGGCACAGATACGCAGTATTTT
CASSEDDESGTSGTDTQYF
>TRBJ2-7|TRBV28|.|.
TGTGCCAGCAGTTCGCTTAGCCCCCCTTCGTACGAGCAGTACTTC
CASSSLSPPSYEQYF
>TRBJ1-1|TRBV30|.|.
TGTGCCTGGAGTATCGAGGCGTCAACTGAAGCTTTCTTT
CAWSIEASTEAFF
>TRBJ1-5|TRBV4-3|few|.
TGCGCCAGCAGCCAAGATCGGGGAATTAGCAATCAGCCCCAGCATTTT
CASSQDRGISNQPQHF
>TRBJ1-1|TRBV29-1|.|TRBD1
TGCAGCGTTGATACCCTGGACAGGGCCACTGAAGCTTTCTTT
CSVDTLDRATEAFF
>TRBJ2-3|TRBV19|.|TRBD2
TGTGCCAGTAGTATAGGGCAAGGGAGGGCCTGGGGAGATACGCAGTATTTT
CASSIGQGRAWGDTQYF
>TRBJ2-3|TRBV19|.|TRBD2
TGTGGTCCAGTAATCCGCGGGAGTCGTACAGATACGCAGTATTTT
CGPVIRGSRTDTQYF
>TRBJ2-1|TRBV4-1|.|TRBD1
TGCGCCAGCAGCCAAGATTCGAACAGGGGGCTCAATGAGCAGTTCTTC
CASSQDSNRGLNEQFF
>TRBJ2-5|TRBV11-2|.|TRBD2
TGTGCCAGCAGCTTAGAAGGGACTAGCGGGAGGAAGACCCAGTACTTC
CASSLEGTSGRKTQYF
>TRBJ2-1|TRBV2|.|TRBD2
TGTGCCAGCAGGGAATTAGCGGGAAGGAACTACAATGAGCAGTTCTTC
CASRELAGRNYNEQFF
>TRBJ1-2|TRBV6-1|.|.
TGTGCCAGCAGTGAAGCCAACTTGTCGGGCTACACCTTC
CASSEANLSGYTF
>TRBJ1-1|TRBV19|.|.
TGTGCCAGTAGTTGGTCGGGGACTGAAGCTTTCTTT
CASSWSGTEAFF
>TRBJ1-1|TRBV6-5|.|.
TGTGCCAGCAGTCACGGGTCCCCAAACACTGAAGCTTTCTTT
CASSHGSPNTEAFF
>TRBJ2-7|TRBV28|.|TRBD1
TGTGCCAGCAGTTTTGGGACAGGGCACCCCTACGAGCAGTACTTC
CASSFGTGHPYEQYF
>TRBJ2-1|TRBV10-3|.|.
TGTGCCATCAAGGAGAAAAGCTCCTACAATGAGCAGTTCTTC
CAIKEKSSYNEQFF
>TRBJ1-2|TRBV2|many|.
TGTGCCAGCAGTGAAGCGCTTCGTGACAGGAGTGGTGGCTACACCTTC
CASSEALRDRSGGYTF
>TRBJ1-2|TRBV6-5|.|TRBD1
TGTGCCAGCAGTCCAACGATGGGGACAGGGGCTGGCTACACCTTC
CASSPTMGTGAGYTF
>TRBJ1-2|TRBV11-3|.|TRBD1
TGTGCCAGCAGCACCTTCGGACAGGCTGGGGCTGGCTACACCTTC
CASSTFGQAGAGYTF
>TRBJ1-1|TRBV7-3|.|.
TGTGCCAGCAGTCTTACAGGGCCCGCTGAAGCTTTCTTT
CASSLTGPAEAFF
>TRBJ2-3|TRBV2|.|.
TGTGCCAGCAGTGAAGGGCAGGGGCCCACAGATACGCAGTATTTT
CASSEGQGPTDTQYF